The present T cell receptor beta chain was sequenced within a study of siplizumab effects on memory and regulatory T cells. Points on this clone: Its antigen is unidentified.

Germline-derived CDR1 and CDR2 are SGHNT and YYREEE (reference sequence). This CDR3 is 15 amino acids long. Trimming removed 1 base from V and 5 bases from J; junction bases left unmatched: 5. Per sample, the assay covered 100,000 or so TCR templates. The data were produced by immunoSEQ multiplex PCR, yet TCRdb's version contains in-frame clones alone and is incomplete. The sample has 85,000 to 130,000 clones; 93% are singletons. Study conclusions and caveats: With siplizumab, Treg-derived clones averaged approximately 69% of mappable alloreactive CD4+ clones, versus 26.9% in controls. Proliferating Tregs from siplizumab cultures lacked functional confirmation of suppression. Memory cells seemed less diverse than naive T cells, which seemed major alloresponse contributors.

Sequenced: Tregs sorted from blood. The chain joins TRBV5-4 to TRBJ2-5; TRBD2 aligns across 10 bases. This clonotype was sampled from a human donor in good health. CDR3 loop: CASSLISGGAETQYF. CDR3 sequence (DNA): TGTGCCAGCAGCTTGATCAGCGGGGGGGCGGAGACCCAGTACTTC.